This paragraph covers one TCR beta chain sequence. Its antigen remains undetermined. No clone much larger than this one lies a single base away; base qualities are absent. The sample belongs to a study of CD8 T cells in ankylosing spondylitis (TCRdb year 2017). At the level of the whole study: The study set out to find disease-linked TCR variants by profiling T cell receptor beta repertoires in ankylosing spondylitis patients and healthy donors. Peripheral blood was sampled, and synovial fluid was additionally collected from ankylosing spondylitis patients. In total, the full study cohort was made up of 110 or so healthy donors and 25 to 30 ankylosing spondylitis patients. Findings and caveats that apply to the study as a whole: Some motif variants were previously reported in synovial fluid and blood of reactive arthritis patients, suggesting common disease-initiation mechanisms. The disease-linked clones had a CD8+ phenotype and were found at relatively low frequencies in peripheral blood. Blood from ankylosing spondylitis patients appeared to be characterized by a TCR beta motif made up of several highly homologous amino acid variants. The disease-linked clones were reported as significantly enriched in matched synovial fluid samples from ankylosing spondylitis patients.

This sample was sequenced with an Illumina HiSeq 2500. Quantitative 5'-RACE with molecular barcodes was the method used to prepare the TCR beta libraries. For the original study's pipeline: A new computational method, built on a probabilistic model of VDJ rearrangement, was used to identify disease-linked TCR variants. In-frame beta chains were kept once TCRdb had trimmed the public reads at Q25 with fastp and called clones with MiXCR. Every entry covers one CDR3 protein and lists the most common genes and DNA from its rows. TCRdb's processing, not the authors' own work, is the source of the V and J calls. This sample comprises some 840,000 distinct CDR3 sequences, over 9.5% of them detected only once. Roughly 0.51% of the sample is in the top ten clones. CDR1 LGHDT and CDR2 YNNKEL were looked up in the germline V gene (reference sequence). From cysteine to phenylalanine, the CDR3 is 15 amino acids long. Only the CDR3 part of the read is kept: 45 bases, read in frame from the first base. Relative to germline, V is 1 base shorter and J is 3 bases shorter, with 12 bases between their ends.

Specimen: blood, either unsorted or a sorted T cell fraction (not recorded which). This receptor was obtained from a male donor with ankylosing spondylitis. This receptor chain uses TRBV3-1 and TRBJ1-2; no D gene can be assigned with confidence. CDR3 reads: CASSQGGPVDYGYTF. The nucleotide sequence reads TGTGCCAGCAGCCAAGGAGGGCCGGTGGACTATGGCTACACCTTC.